A single sample gave rise to the 5 T cell receptor beta chains below, sequenced in a study of CD8+CD57+ T cells in acquired aplastic anemia. Both TCR beta VDJ combination and CDR3 sequence profiling were carried out. Genomic DNA was the template for this profiling. One entry per CDR3 protein results from TCRdb running MiXCR on the reads. The table records approximately 150,000 distinct CDR3 sequences, over 40% of them present only once. Whoever was chosen for sequencing had shown CD8+CD57+ cell expansion by flow cytometry. Sequencing used sorted CD4+, CD8+, or CD8+CD57+ T cells (not recorded which) from PBMCs. The source of these receptors is a human donor with aplastic anemia.

This clonotype was counted many times. The chain employs TRBV7-3 and TRBJ2-5, with D unresolved. CDR3 length: 13 amino acids. Germline lookup yields CDR1 SGHTA and CDR2 FQGTGA. Deletions cut 5 bases from V and 2 bases from J, with 9 bases between. This chain's CDR3 is CASSPTPQETQYF. The DNA of the CDR3 is TGTGCCAGCAGCCCCACACCTCAAGAGACCCAGTACTTC.

The chain links TRBV2 to TRBJ2-5; TRBD1 matches at 8 bases. Germline trimming cut 7 bases from V and 5 bases from J; bases unmatched to any gene: 9. The CDR3 extends over 14 amino acids. The germline V gene has CDR1 SNHLY and CDR2 FYNNEI. The chain's CDR3 is CASTGQGVYETQYF. DNA of the CDR3: TGTGCCAGCACCGGACAGGGTGTGTATGAGACCCAGTACTTC.

This clonotype was seen only a few times. J is TRBJ2-5 and V is TRBV24-1; TRBD1 might be the D (6 bases). V lost 2 bases to trimming and J lost 1 base, with 10 bases between them. From germline, CDR1 is KGHDR and CDR2 SFDVKD. The CDR3 totals 15 residues. The CDR3 DNA sequence: TGTGCCACCAGTGATTCATCGACAGGCCAAGAGACCCAGTACTTC. Protein sequence: CATSDSSTGQETQYF.

This clonotype was seen at least ten times. The chain has TRBV7-6 and TRBJ1-1; D gene uncertain. The CDR3 totals 16 residues. Trimming cost V 0 bases and J 0 bases, with 11 bases left between them. Germline CDR1 reads SGHVS; CDR2 reads FNYEAQ. The chain's CDR3 is CASSLAVGPLNTEAFF. CDR3 DNA: TGTGCCAGCAGCTTAGCGGTAGGGCCGCTGAACACTGAAGCTTTCTTT. Drawing the rest from reference TRBV7-6 and TRBJ1-1, the complete variable domain is GAGVSQSPRYKVTKRGQDVALRCDPISGHVSLYWYRQALGQGPEFLTYFNYEAQQDKSGLPNDRFSAERPEGSISTLTIQRTEQRDSAMYRCASSLAVGPLNTEAFFGQGTRLTVV.

The V call is TRBV19, the J call TRBJ1-5, with D uncertain. The V gene lost 6 bases and the J gene lost 1 base, with 13 bases spanning the gap. The CDR3 is 15 residues long. Germline V lookup: CDR1 LNHDA, CDR2 SQIVND (reference sequence). The CDR3 nucleotides read TGTGCCAGTAGCAAGGAGAGGGTGAGCAATCAGCCCCAGCATTTT. Protein sequence: CASSKERVSNQPQHF.